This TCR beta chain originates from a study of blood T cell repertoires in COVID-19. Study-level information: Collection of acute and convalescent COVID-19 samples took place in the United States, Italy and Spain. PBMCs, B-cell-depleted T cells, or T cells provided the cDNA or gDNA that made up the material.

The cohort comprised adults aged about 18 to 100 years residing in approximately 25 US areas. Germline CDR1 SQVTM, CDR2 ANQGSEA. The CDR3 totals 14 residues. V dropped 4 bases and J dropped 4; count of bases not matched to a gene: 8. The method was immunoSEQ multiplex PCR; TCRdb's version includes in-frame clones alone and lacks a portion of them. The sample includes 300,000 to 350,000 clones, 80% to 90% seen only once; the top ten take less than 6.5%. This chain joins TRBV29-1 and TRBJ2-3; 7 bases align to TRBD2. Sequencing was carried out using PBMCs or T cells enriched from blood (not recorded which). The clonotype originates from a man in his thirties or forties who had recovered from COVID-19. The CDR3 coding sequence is TGCAGCGTTGGAGGAGTTCGGGGGGCAGATACGCAGTATTTT. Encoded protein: CSVGGVRGADTQYF.